The rows below give T cell receptor beta chains drawn from one sample of a study of B cell selection in AIRE deficiency. Assay: immunoSEQ multiplex PCR; the TCRdb copy retains only in-frame clones and omits some. There are some 25,000 clones in the sample; around 96% occur only once, and approximately 0.17% lies in the top ten. The sequenced material came from CD4+CD127+ conventional T cells sorted from PBMCs. These receptors all come from a human donor in good health. Each CDR3 is given with its conserved first and last residue. The D gene is left open where the match is weak. The listing skips clone size in some rows; elsewhere it reads once, few, many or a size class.

J gene,clone size,D gene,V gene,CDR3 protein,CDR3 DNA
TRBJ2-3,NA,NA,TRBV18,CASSPAGSDTQYF,TGTGCCAGCTCACCAGCCGGATCAGATACGCAGTATTTT
TRBJ2-5,NA,TRBD1,TRBV11-2,CASSLGQGVGETQYF,TGTGCCAGCAGCTTAGGACAGGGGGTAGGGGAGACCCAGTACTTC
TRBJ1-5,once,NA,TRBV2,CASSEQGNPSNQPQHF,TGTGCCAGCAGTGAACAGGGGAATCCTAGCAATCAGCCCCAGCATTTT
TRBJ1-1,NA,TRBD1,TRBV6-4,CASSDQGTGRRDTEAFF,TGTGCCAGCAGTGACCAAGGGACAGGCAGGAGGGACACTGAAGCTTTCTTT
TRBJ2-2,NA,TRBD2,TRBV28,CASSSRTSGAIGELFF,TGTGCCAGCAGTTCCCGGACTAGCGGGGCGATCGGGGAGCTGTTTTTT
TRBJ2-3,NA,NA,TRBV5-1,CASSPGTDTQYF,TGCGCCAGCAGCCCCGGCACAGATACGCAGTATTTT
TRBJ1-2,NA,NA,TRBV5-1,CASSLEGLGYTF,TGCGCCAGCAGCTTGGAGGGGCTTGGCTACACCTTC
TRBJ2-2,NA,TRBD1,TRBV2,CASKQGQGTGELFF,TGTGCCAGCAAACAGGGACAGGGAACCGGGGAGCTGTTTTTT
TRBJ1-5,once,NA,TRBV5-6,CASSLLRGNQPQHF,TGTGCCAGCAGCTTGCTCAGAGGCAATCAGCCCCAGCATTTT
TRBJ2-7,NA,TRBD2,TRBV6-6,CASSGLAGTYEQYF,TGTGCCAGCAGCGGACTAGCGGGGACCTACGAGCAGTACTTC
TRBJ2-5,NA,NA,TRBV9,CASSPTAGGQETQYF,TGTGCCAGCAGCCCCACAGCGGGTGGGCAAGAGACCCAGTACTTC
TRBJ2-3,NA,NA,TRBV11-3,CASSLDPSLGTQYF,TGTGCCAGCAGCTTAGACCCCTCTTTGGGGACGCAGTATTTT
TRBJ2-7,NA,NA,TRBV5-6,CASSPGRRYEQYF,TGTGCCAGCAGCCCGGGACGCCGCTACGAGCAGTACTTC
TRBJ2-2,NA,NA,TRBV6-5,CASSPTTGELFF,TGTGCCAGCAGCCCCACCACCGGGGAGCTGTTTTTT
TRBJ1-5,NA,NA,TRBV29-1,CSVAPELGRPQHF,TGCAGCGTGGCCCCAGAGCTCGGACGGCCCCAGCATTTT
TRBJ2-7,NA,NA,TRBV18,CASSPQFEGTYEQYF,TGTGCCAGCTCACCACAATTCGAGGGGACCTACGAGCAGTACTTC
TRBJ1-1,NA,TRBD1,TRBV30,CAWSVSRTGMNTEAFF,TGTGCCTGGAGTGTATCCCGGACAGGGATGAACACTGAAGCTTTCTTT
TRBJ2-3,NA,NA,TRBV6-1,CASSGGRTDTQYF,TGTGCCAGCAGCGGGGGGCGCACAGATACGCAGTATTTT
TRBJ2-1,once,NA,TRBV28,CASTLVGTYEQFF,TGTGCCAGCACCCTCGTGGGGACTTATGAGCAGTTCTTC
TRBJ2-5,once,NA,TRBV20-1,CSARNQETQYF,TGCAGTGCTAGAAACCAAGAGACCCAGTACTTC
TRBJ2-1,NA,NA,TRBV5-8,CASSFSGFISYNEQFF,TGTGCCAGCAGCTTTTCAGGTTTCATCTCCTACAATGAGCAGTTCTTC
TRBJ1-1,NA,NA,TRBV19,CASSTVTEAFF,TGTGCCAGTAGTACGGTCACTGAAGCTTTCTTT
TRBJ2-7,NA,TRBD1,TRBV18,CASSSPWPGGSEQYF,TGTGCCAGCTCTTCACCGTGGCCAGGGGGCTCCGAGCAGTACTTC
TRBJ2-5,NA,NA,TRBV7-9,CASSKRETQYF,TGTGCCAGCAGCAAGAGAGAGACCCAGTACTTC
TRBJ2-1,NA,NA,TRBV7-9,CASIADEQFF,TGTGCCAGCATCGCCGATGAGCAGTTCTTC
TRBJ2-7,once,NA,TRBV6-1,CASSAGHLYEQYF,TGTGCCAGCAGTGCTGGACACCTCTACGAGCAGTACTTC
TRBJ1-2,NA,NA,TRBV28,CASSLRGLYGYTF,TGTGCCAGCAGTTTACGGGGGCTCTATGGCTACACCTTC
TRBJ2-3,NA,NA,TRBV5-1,CASSLSSRGSGTDTQYF,TGCGCCAGCAGCTTGTCATCTCGGGGCTCTGGCACAGATACGCAGTATTTT
TRBJ2-1,NA,TRBD2,TRBV19,CASSTGTSGYNEQFF,TGTGCCAGTAGTACCGGGACTAGCGGGTATAATGAGCAGTTCTTC
TRBJ2-2,NA,NA,TRBV15,CATSGWRAANTGELFF,TGTGCCACCAGCGGGTGGAGGGCTGCGAACACCGGGGAGCTGTTTTTT
TRBJ2-1,NA,TRBD1,TRBV11-3,CASSLTGGVQFF,TGTGCCAGCAGTTTAACAGGGGGTGTGCAGTTCTTC
TRBJ1-3,NA,NA,TRBV5-1,CASSPGDTGNTIYF,TGCGCCAGCAGCCCAGGGGACACTGGAAACACCATATATTTT
TRBJ1-6,NA,NA,TRBV6-1,CASSELGWDSYNSPLHF,TGTGCCAGCAGTGAACTCGGCTGGGACTCCTATAATTCACCCCTCCACTTT
TRBJ2-3,once,TRBD2,TRBV12-5,CASGPRGTASTDTQYF,TGTGCTAGTGGGCCGCGGGGGACTGCGAGCACAGATACGCAGTATTTT
TRBJ1-1,once,NA,TRBV30,CAWSVAQNTEAFF,TGTGCCTGGAGTGTGGCCCAAAACACTGAAGCTTTCTTT
TRBJ2-7,NA,NA,TRBV7-2,CASSLYGGFYEQYF,TGTGCCAGCAGCTTGTATGGCGGTTTCTACGAGCAGTACTTC
TRBJ1-1,NA,NA,TRBV11-1,CASSLSQGNTEAFF,TGTGCCAGCAGCTTATCACAGGGGAACACTGAAGCTTTCTTT
TRBJ1-2,NA,NA,TRBV7-2,CASSLGAGDGYTF,TGTGCCAGCAGCTTAGGGGCAGGGGATGGCTACACCTTC
TRBJ1-2,NA,NA,TRBV5-1,CASSLAGGGFDGYTF,TGCGCCAGCAGCTTGGCCGGCGGGGGTTTTGATGGCTACACCTTC
TRBJ2-3,few,NA,TRBV12-2,CASRLATRQVEGTDTQYF,TGTGCAAGTCGCTTAGCCACCCGACAGGTGGAGGGGACAGATACGCAGTATTTT
TRBJ1-1,once,NA,TRBV5-6,CASSYPGGGGTEAFF,TGTGCCAGCAGTTACCCCGGGGGCGGGGGCACTGAAGCTTTCTTT